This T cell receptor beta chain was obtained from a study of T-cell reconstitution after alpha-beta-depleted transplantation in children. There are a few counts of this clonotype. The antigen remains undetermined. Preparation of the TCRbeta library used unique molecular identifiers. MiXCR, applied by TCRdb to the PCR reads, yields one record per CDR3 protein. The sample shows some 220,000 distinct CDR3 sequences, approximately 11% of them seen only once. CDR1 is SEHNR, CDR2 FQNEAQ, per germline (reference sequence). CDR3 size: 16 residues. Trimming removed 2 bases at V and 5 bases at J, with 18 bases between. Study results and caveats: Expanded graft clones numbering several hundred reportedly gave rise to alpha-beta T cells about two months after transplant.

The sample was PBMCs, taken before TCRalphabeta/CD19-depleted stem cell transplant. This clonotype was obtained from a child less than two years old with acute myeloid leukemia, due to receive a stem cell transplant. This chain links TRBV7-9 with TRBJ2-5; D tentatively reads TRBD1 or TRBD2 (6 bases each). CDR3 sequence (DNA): TGTGCCAGCAGCTTAAACGAACGGGGGCAGGTGGAGACCCAGTACTTC. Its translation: CASSLNERGQVETQYF.